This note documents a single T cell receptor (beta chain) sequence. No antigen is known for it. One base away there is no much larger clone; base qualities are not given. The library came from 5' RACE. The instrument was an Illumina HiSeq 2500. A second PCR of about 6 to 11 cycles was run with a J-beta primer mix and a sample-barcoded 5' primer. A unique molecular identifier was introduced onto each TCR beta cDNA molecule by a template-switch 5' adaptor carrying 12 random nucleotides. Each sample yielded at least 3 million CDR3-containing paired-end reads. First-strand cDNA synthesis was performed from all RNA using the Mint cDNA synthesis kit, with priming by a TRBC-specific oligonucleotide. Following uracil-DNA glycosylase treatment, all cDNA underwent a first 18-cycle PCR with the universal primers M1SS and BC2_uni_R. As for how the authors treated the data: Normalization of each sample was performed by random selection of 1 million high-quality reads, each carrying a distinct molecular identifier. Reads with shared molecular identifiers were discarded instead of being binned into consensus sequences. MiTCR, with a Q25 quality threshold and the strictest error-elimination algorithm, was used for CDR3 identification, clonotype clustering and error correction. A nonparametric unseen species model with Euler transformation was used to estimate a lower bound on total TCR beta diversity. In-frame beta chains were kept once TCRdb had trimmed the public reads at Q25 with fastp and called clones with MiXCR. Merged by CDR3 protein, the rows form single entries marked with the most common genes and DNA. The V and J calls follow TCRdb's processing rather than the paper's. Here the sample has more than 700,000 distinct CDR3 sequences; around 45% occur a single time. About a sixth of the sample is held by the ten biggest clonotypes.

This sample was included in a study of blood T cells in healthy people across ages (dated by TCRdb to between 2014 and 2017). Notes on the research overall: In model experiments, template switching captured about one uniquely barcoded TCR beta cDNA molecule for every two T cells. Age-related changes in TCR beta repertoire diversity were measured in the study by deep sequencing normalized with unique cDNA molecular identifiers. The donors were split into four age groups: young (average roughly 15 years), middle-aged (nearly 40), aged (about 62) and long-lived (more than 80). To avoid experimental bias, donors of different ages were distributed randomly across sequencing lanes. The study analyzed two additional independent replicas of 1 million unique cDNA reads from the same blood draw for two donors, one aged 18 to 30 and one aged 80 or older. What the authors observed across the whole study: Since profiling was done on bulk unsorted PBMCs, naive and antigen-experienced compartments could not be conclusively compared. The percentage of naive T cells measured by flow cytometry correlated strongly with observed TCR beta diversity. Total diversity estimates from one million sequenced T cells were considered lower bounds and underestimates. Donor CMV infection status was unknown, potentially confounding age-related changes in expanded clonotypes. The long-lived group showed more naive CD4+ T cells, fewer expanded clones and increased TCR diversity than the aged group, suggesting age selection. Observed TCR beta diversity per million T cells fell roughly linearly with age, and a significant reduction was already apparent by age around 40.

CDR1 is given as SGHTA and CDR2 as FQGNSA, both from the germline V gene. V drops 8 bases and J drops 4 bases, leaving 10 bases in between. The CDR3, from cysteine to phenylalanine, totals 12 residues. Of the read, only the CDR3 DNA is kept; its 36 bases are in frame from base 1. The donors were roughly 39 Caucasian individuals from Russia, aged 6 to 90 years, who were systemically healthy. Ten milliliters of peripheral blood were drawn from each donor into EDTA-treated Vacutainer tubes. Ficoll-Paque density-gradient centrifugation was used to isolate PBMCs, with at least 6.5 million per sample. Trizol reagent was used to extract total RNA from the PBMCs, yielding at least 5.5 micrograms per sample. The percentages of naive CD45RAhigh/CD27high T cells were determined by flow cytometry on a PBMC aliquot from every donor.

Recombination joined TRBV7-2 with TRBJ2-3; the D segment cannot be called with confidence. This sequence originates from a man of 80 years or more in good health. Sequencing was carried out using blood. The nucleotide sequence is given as TGTGCCAGCGGGCCGTATGCAGATACGCAGTATTTT. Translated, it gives CASGPYADTQYF.